The rows below give T cell receptor beta chains drawn from one sample of a study of CD8 T cells in Susac syndrome. Each CDR3 protein is one row after TCRdb ran MiXCR on the immunoSEQ multiplex PCR reads. The sample lists around 170,000 distinct CDR3 sequences, approximately 94% occurring once. The sequenced sample was CD4+ T cells from PBMCs. Receptors originate from a human donor with Susac syndrome. Each CDR3 is given with its conserved first and last residue. The D gene is left open where the match is weak. Clone size is stated in some rows and not others, as once, few, many or a class when expanded.

v_call: TRBV20-1
clone_size: .
j_call: TRBJ2-7
d_call: TRBD1
cdr3_aa: CSAHRGLYEQYF
cdr3_nt: TGCAGTGCCCACAGGGGTCTGTACGAGCAGTACTTC

v_call: TRBV4-3
clone_size: .
j_call: TRBJ1-6
d_call: TRBD1
cdr3_aa: CASSQGTGQGTPLHF
cdr3_nt: TGCGCCAGCAGCCAAGGAACGGGACAGGGGACACCCCTCCACTTT

v_call: TRBV20-1
clone_size: .
j_call: TRBJ2-1
d_call: TRBD2
cdr3_aa: CSASETSGGGSYNEQFF
cdr3_nt: TGCAGTGCGTCCGAGACTAGCGGGGGGGGTTCCTACAATGAGCAGTTCTTC

v_call: TRBV12-3/TRBV12-4
clone_size: .
j_call: TRBJ2-2
d_call: TRBD2
cdr3_aa: CASSPWASGGTGELFF
cdr3_nt: TGTGCCAGCAGCCCGTGGGCTAGCGGGGGTACCGGGGAGCTGTTTTTT

v_call: TRBV7-2
clone_size: .
j_call: TRBJ1-2
d_call: TRBD1
cdr3_aa: CASSQQGAGGGYTF
cdr3_nt: TGTGCCAGCAGCCAACAGGGGGCTGGTGGTGGCTACACCTTC

v_call: TRBV12-5
clone_size: .
j_call: TRBJ2-7
d_call: .
cdr3_aa: CASGTGPVYEQYF
cdr3_nt: TGTGCTAGTGGCACAGGTCCCGTTTACGAGCAGTACTTC

v_call: TRBV20-1
clone_size: .
j_call: TRBJ2-2
d_call: .
cdr3_aa: CSAIYTGELFF
cdr3_nt: TGCAGTGCTATTTACACCGGGGAGCTGTTTTTT

v_call: TRBV3-1
clone_size: .
j_call: TRBJ2-7
d_call: .
cdr3_aa: CASSRSDSTYEQYF
cdr3_nt: TGTGCCAGCAGCCGGTCGGACAGCACCTACGAGCAGTACTTC

v_call: TRBV20-1
clone_size: .
j_call: TRBJ1-5
d_call: .
cdr3_aa: CSARAGQGHNNQPQHF
cdr3_nt: TGCAGTGCTAGAGCAGGGCAGGGCCATAACAATCAGCCCCAGCATTTT

v_call: TRBV9
clone_size: .
j_call: TRBJ2-3
d_call: TRBD2
cdr3_aa: CASSGGGGISTDTQYF
cdr3_nt: TGTGCCAGCAGCGGCGGCGGGGGGATAAGCACAGATACGCAGTATTTT

v_call: TRBV5-4
clone_size: .
j_call: TRBJ2-2
d_call: .
cdr3_aa: CASSRDGNTGELFF
cdr3_nt: TGTGCCAGCAGTCGGGACGGGAACACCGGGGAGCTGTTTTTT

v_call: TRBV10-2
clone_size: .
j_call: TRBJ2-5
d_call: .
cdr3_aa: CASRNGETQYF
cdr3_nt: TGCGCCAGCAGAAATGGAGAGACCCAGTACTTC

v_call: TRBV27
clone_size: .
j_call: TRBJ1-5
d_call: .
cdr3_aa: CASSLSTVGGQPQHF
cdr3_nt: TGTGCCAGCAGTTTATCGACGGTGGGAGGCCAGCCCCAGCATTTT

v_call: TRBV30
clone_size: .
j_call: TRBJ1-6
d_call: TRBD1
cdr3_aa: CAWSLTGLNSPLHF
cdr3_nt: TGTGCCTGGAGTCTGACAGGGCTTAATTCACCCCTCCACTTT

v_call: TRBV12-3/TRBV12-4
clone_size: .
j_call: TRBJ2-7
d_call: TRBD2
cdr3_aa: CASRTSGGLPQYF
cdr3_nt: TGTGCCAGTAGGACTAGCGGGGGCCTTCCGCAGTACTTC

v_call: TRBV4-1
clone_size: once
j_call: TRBJ2-1
d_call: TRBD2
cdr3_aa: CASSQSPGGGWNEQFF
cdr3_nt: TGCGCCAGCAGCCAAAGTCCGGGGGGAGGTTGGAATGAGCAGTTCTTC

v_call: TRBV29-1
clone_size: .
j_call: TRBJ2-3
d_call: TRBD2
cdr3_aa: CSVESGVDVNTQYF
cdr3_nt: TGCAGCGTTGAAAGCGGGGTCGATGTAAATACGCAGTATTTT

v_call: TRBV6-1
clone_size: .
j_call: TRBJ1-2
d_call: TRBD1
cdr3_aa: CASSSRTGGEVSYGYTF
cdr3_nt: TGTGCCAGCAGCTCCAGGACAGGGGGCGAGGTCAGCTATGGCTACACCTTC

v_call: TRBV9
clone_size: .
j_call: TRBJ1-4
d_call: TRBD1
cdr3_aa: CASSQSWDRGEKLFF
cdr3_nt: TGTGCCAGCTCCCAATCGTGGGACAGGGGTGAAAAACTGTTTTTT

v_call: TRBV4-1
clone_size: .
j_call: TRBJ2-1
d_call: .
cdr3_aa: CASSHPGRGQSNEQFF
cdr3_nt: TGCGCCAGCAGCCATCCGGGCAGGGGTCAATCCAATGAGCAGTTCTTC

v_call: TRBV5-1
clone_size: .
j_call: TRBJ2-5
d_call: TRBD2
cdr3_aa: CASGPGLAQETQYF
cdr3_nt: TGCGCCAGCGGCCCCGGACTAGCCCAAGAGACCCAGTACTTC

v_call: TRBV25-1
clone_size: .
j_call: TRBJ1-4
d_call: .
cdr3_aa: CASSEDLTDRGLFF
cdr3_nt: TGTGCCAGCAGTGAAGATTTGACGGACCGTGGACTGTTTTTT

v_call: TRBV20-1
clone_size: .
j_call: TRBJ2-1
d_call: TRBD2
cdr3_aa: CSARGALAGWANEQFF
cdr3_nt: TGCAGTGCTAGAGGGGCCCTAGCGGGATGGGCGAATGAGCAGTTCTTC

v_call: TRBV20-1
clone_size: .
j_call: TRBJ2-3
d_call: TRBD2
cdr3_aa: CSALLAGVFTDTQYF
cdr3_nt: TGCAGTGCGTTACTAGCGGGGGTGTTCACAGATACGCAGTATTTT

v_call: TRBV30
clone_size: .
j_call: TRBJ1-5
d_call: TRBD1
cdr3_aa: CAWSSLDRGSGPQHF
cdr3_nt: TGTGCCTGGAGTAGTTTGGACAGGGGGTCGGGGCCCCAGCATTTT

v_call: TRBV14
clone_size: .
j_call: TRBJ1-2
d_call: TRBD1
cdr3_aa: CASRGTGGYGYTF
cdr3_nt: TGTGCCAGCAGGGGTACAGGGGGCTATGGCTACACCTTC

v_call: TRBV7-2
clone_size: .
j_call: TRBJ1-2
d_call: .
cdr3_aa: CASSSSTNYGYTF
cdr3_nt: TGTGCCAGCAGCTCCTCAACTAACTATGGCTACACCTTC

v_call: TRBV7-9
clone_size: .
j_call: TRBJ1-6
d_call: .
cdr3_aa: CTTGREGDSPLHF
cdr3_nt: TGTACCACTGGTCGAGAGGGAGATTCACCCCTCCACTTT

v_call: TRBV7-9
clone_size: .
j_call: TRBJ2-7
d_call: .
cdr3_aa: CASSRDHEQYF
cdr3_nt: TGTGCCAGCAGCCGTGATCACGAGCAGTACTTC

v_call: TRBV4-1
clone_size: .
j_call: TRBJ2-2
d_call: TRBD2
cdr3_aa: CASSQPPLAGRTGELFF
cdr3_nt: TGCGCCAGCAGCCAACCTCCCTTAGCGGGGCGGACCGGGGAGCTGTTTTTT

v_call: TRBV30
clone_size: .
j_call: TRBJ2-7
d_call: .
cdr3_aa: CAWKAAGGSYEQYF
cdr3_nt: TGTGCCTGGAAGGCGGCAGGGGGGAGCTACGAGCAGTACTTC

v_call: TRBV30
clone_size: .
j_call: TRBJ1-1
d_call: .
cdr3_aa: CAWSVLTEAFF
cdr3_nt: TGTGCCTGGAGTGTCCTCACTGAAGCTTTCTTT

v_call: TRBV3-1
clone_size: .
j_call: TRBJ2-2
d_call: .
cdr3_aa: CASRSEGTGELFF
cdr3_nt: TGTGCCAGCAGATCTGAGGGTACCGGGGAGCTGTTTTTT

v_call: TRBV6-5
clone_size: .
j_call: TRBJ2-7
d_call: .
cdr3_aa: CASSSQGRHF
cdr3_nt: TGTGCCAGCAGTAGCCAGGGTAGGCACTTC

v_call: TRBV30
clone_size: .
j_call: TRBJ1-2
d_call: .
cdr3_aa: CACYTLAAYGYTF
cdr3_nt: TGTGCCTGTTACACGCTGGCAGCTTATGGCTACACCTTC

v_call: TRBV27
clone_size: .
j_call: TRBJ2-7
d_call: TRBD2
cdr3_aa: CASSLLTASGGLNEQYF
cdr3_nt: TGTGCCAGCAGTCTTCTAACCGCTTCGGGGGGGCTCAACGAGCAGTACTTC

v_call: TRBV9
clone_size: .
j_call: TRBJ2-5
d_call: TRBD1
cdr3_aa: CASSSGQDQETQYF
cdr3_nt: TGTGCCAGCAGCTCGGGACAGGACCAAGAGACCCAGTACTTC

v_call: TRBV7-8
clone_size: .
j_call: TRBJ2-7
d_call: TRBD1
cdr3_aa: CASSLAGQGSEQYF
cdr3_nt: TGTGCCAGCAGCTTAGCGGGACAGGGGAGCGAGCAGTACTTC

v_call: TRBV29-1
clone_size: .
j_call: TRBJ1-2
d_call: .
cdr3_aa: CSVEVTGTGYTF
cdr3_nt: TGCAGCGTTGAAGTTACAGGGACTGGCTACACCTTC

v_call: TRBV7-2
clone_size: .
j_call: TRBJ2-6
d_call: .
cdr3_aa: CASSLVLGAGANVLTF
cdr3_nt: TGTGCCAGCAGCTTAGTCCTGGGAGCTGGGGCCAACGTCCTGACTTTC

v_call: TRBV3-1
clone_size: .
j_call: TRBJ1-2
d_call: TRBD1
cdr3_aa: CASSRTTGVSNYGYTF
cdr3_nt: TGTGCCAGCAGCCGGACGACAGGGGTCAGTAACTATGGCTACACCTTC

v_call: TRBV12-3/TRBV12-4
clone_size: .
j_call: TRBJ2-3
d_call: .
cdr3_aa: CASSLQGTDTQYF
cdr3_nt: TGTGCCAGCAGTTTACAGGGTACGGATACGCAGTATTTT

v_call: TRBV20-1
clone_size: .
j_call: TRBJ2-7
d_call: .
cdr3_aa: CSARDPGRTGYEQYF
cdr3_nt: TGCAGTGCTAGAGATCCGGGGAGAACAGGGTACGAGCAGTACTTC

v_call: TRBV5-6
clone_size: .
j_call: TRBJ2-7
d_call: TRBD1
cdr3_aa: CASFGSGQGSYEQYF
cdr3_nt: TGTGCCAGCTTTGGGTCGGGACAGGGGTCCTACGAGCAGTACTTC

v_call: TRBV7-2
clone_size: .
j_call: TRBJ2-7
d_call: TRBD2
cdr3_aa: CASSLSGGAVFEQYF
cdr3_nt: TGTGCCAGCAGCTTAAGCGGGGGGGCAGTTTTTGAGCAGTACTTC

v_call: TRBV5-1
clone_size: .
j_call: TRBJ2-7
d_call: TRBD1
cdr3_aa: CASSSRQGSDYEQYF
cdr3_nt: TGCGCCAGCAGCTCTCGACAGGGGTCTGACTACGAGCAGTACTTC

v_call: TRBV4-2
clone_size: .
j_call: TRBJ2-1
d_call: TRBD2
cdr3_aa: CASSQSGGKYNEQFF
cdr3_nt: TGTGCCAGCAGCCAGAGCGGGGGGAAATACAATGAGCAGTTCTTC